Reported below is one T cell receptor (beta chain). The PCR used 60 V beta and 13 J beta primers. Sequencing was performed with immunoSEQ multiplex PCR; in TCRdb, only in-frame clones are kept and a portion is missing. The data contain about 50,000 clones, around nine tenths of them singletons. This CDR3 spans 15 amino acids. With 2 bases clipped from V and 3 bases from J, the junction kept 6 bases outside the gene matches. This record belongs to a study of glioma-infiltrating T cells after dendritic cell vaccination. Time point described: after dendritic cell vaccination, including at tumor progression/relapse.

The sample here was blood, taken after dendritic cell vaccination. This receptor was identified in a human donor with glioblastoma. This rearrangement joins TRBV23-1 to TRBJ2-7, with TRBD2 matching 8 bases. TRBV23-1 is flagged as an ORF with uncertain function. CDR3 protein: CASSQEREFFYEQYF. The CDR3 DNA is TGCGCCAGCAGTCAAGAGCGGGAGTTCTTCTACGAGCAGTACTTC.